This T cell receptor beta chain was retrieved from a study of monozygotic twins with inflammatory bowel disease (dated by TCRdb to about 2019). Background for the entire study: A total of roughly 28 monozygotic twin pairs were included in the full study, comprising nine German pairs (four IBD-concordant, five IBD-discordant) and 19 IBD-discordant Danish pairs. Disease-associated traits were sought mainly through comparisons between IBD patients and their genetically identical healthy co-twins within discordant pairs. Each individual had, on average, about 151 000 unique TCRalpha sequences and 181 000 unique TCRbeta sequences available for analysis.

Receptors were amplified or captured by 5' RACE. The input for every TCR library was 3500 ng of total RNA. For each sample, cDNA synthesis was carried out in eight separate reactions using SMARTScribe reverse transcriptase. During cDNA synthesis, template switching was used to introduce unique molecular identifiers that contained a 6-nucleotide sample barcode. Amplification of TCRalpha and TCRbeta cDNA involved two nested PCRs of 16 and 9 cycles, and each PCR was followed by bead purification. Before amplification, the cDNA was treated with uracil DNA-glycosylase and purified using the QIAquick PCR purification kit. The second PCR added Illumina TruSeq-compatible adapters along with sample-specific barcodes. Library quality and concentration were checked on TapeStation and Qubit, and libraries were pooled at around 5.3 ng each. The pooled libraries were sequenced with 2 x 100 bp reads and custom sequencing primers on an Illumina HiSeq2500 single-index Rapid Run. The study's own analysis went as follows. MiGEC version 1.2.6 was used for UMI-based consensus assembly, which corrected PCR and sequencing errors. MiXCR version 2.1.1 was used to carry out V(D)J alignment, clonotype assembly and CDR3 extraction. Normalisation of gene usage, clonotype sharing and MAIT/NKT TCR abundance was achieved by analysing the top 1000, 10 000 and 20 000 clonotypes per sample. After downsampling to 27 000 UMIs, diversity was calculated as the inverse Simpson index using the vegan R package. Paired Mann-Whitney U tests were applied to discordant twin pairs, with Benjamini-Hochberg correction for multiple testing. Following TCRdb reprocessing, every CDR3 protein sequence forms one entry, and DNA is not provided. These V and J calls are TCRdb output, not the study's own analysis. The table for this sample shows around 450,000 distinct CDR3 sequences. About 2.6% of the sample rests with the top ten.

Results and caveats for the whole study, not just this receptor: The results gave no support for a single strong signal or clonotype linked to IBD. Measured by the inverse Simpson index, TCRbeta repertoire diversity was lower in IBD patients than in their healthy co-twins. Distinction between different T cell subtypes could not be achieved in the analysis. Concordant and discordant twins showed no difference in repertoire similarity, possibly because of limited statistical power. Differing immunosuppressive treatments among patients may have added background noise and inter-individual variability to the repertoires. IBD patients shared fewer clonotypes with other individuals than healthy twins did, most markedly in patients showing signs of disease activity.

From each donor, a roughly 2.6 ml peripheral blood sample was collected into PAXgene tubes and stored at -80 degrees C. Without any T cell sorting, total RNA was extracted from whole blood using the PAXgene blood miRNA kit on an automated QIAcube. Peripheral blood from monozygotic twin pairs who were concordant or discordant for inflammatory bowel disease underwent deep TCRalpha and TCRbeta repertoire profiling using unique molecular barcoding. Smoking habits were recorded for all twin pairs, with individuals classified as current, former or never smokers. Concerning this clonotype: Its recognized antigen is unknown.

The germline V gene provides CDR1 KGHDR and CDR2 SFDVKD. The CDR3 spans 13 residues, from the cysteine through the phenylalanine. Nucleotide data are not available. Material: blood. Recombination joined TRBV24-1 with TRBJ2-3. This TCR came from a human donor with ulcerative colitis or Crohn's disease, or a healthy co-twin of an affected twin (not recorded which). This receptor carries the CDR3 CATSEPSTDTQYF.